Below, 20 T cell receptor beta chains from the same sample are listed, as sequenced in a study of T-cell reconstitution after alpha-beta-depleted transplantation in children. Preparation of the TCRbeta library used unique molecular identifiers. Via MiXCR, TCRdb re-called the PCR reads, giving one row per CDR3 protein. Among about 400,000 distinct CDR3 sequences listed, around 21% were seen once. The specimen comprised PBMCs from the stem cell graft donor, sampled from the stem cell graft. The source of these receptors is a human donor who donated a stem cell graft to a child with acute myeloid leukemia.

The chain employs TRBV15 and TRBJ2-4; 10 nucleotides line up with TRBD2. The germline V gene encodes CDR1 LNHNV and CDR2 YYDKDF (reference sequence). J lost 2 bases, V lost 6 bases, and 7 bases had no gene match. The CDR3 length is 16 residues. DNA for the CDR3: TGTGCCACCAGACCTGCTAGCGGGAGTTCCAAAAACATTCAGTACTTC. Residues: CATRPASGSSKNIQYF.

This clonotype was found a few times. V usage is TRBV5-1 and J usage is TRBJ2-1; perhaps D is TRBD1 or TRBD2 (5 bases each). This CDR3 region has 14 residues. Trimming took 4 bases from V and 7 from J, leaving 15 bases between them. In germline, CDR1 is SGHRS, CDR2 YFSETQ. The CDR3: CASSRLGVRNEQFF. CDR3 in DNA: TGCGCCAGCAGCCGGCTGGGGGTTAGAAATGAGCAGTTCTTC.

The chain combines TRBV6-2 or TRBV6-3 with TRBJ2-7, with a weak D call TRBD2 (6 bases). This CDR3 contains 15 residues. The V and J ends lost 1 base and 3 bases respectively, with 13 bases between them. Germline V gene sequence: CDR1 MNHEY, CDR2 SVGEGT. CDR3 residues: CASSYFAGLSYEQYF. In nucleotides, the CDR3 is TGTGCCAGCAGTTACTTTGCGGGACTGAGCTACGAGCAGTACTTC.

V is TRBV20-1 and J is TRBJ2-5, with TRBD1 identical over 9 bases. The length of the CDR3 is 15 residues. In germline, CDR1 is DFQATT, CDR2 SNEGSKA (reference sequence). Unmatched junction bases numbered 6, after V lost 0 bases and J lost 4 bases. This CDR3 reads CSARDFDRGSETQYF. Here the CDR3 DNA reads TGCAGTGCTAGAGACTTTGACAGGGGGTCAGAGACCCAGTACTTC.

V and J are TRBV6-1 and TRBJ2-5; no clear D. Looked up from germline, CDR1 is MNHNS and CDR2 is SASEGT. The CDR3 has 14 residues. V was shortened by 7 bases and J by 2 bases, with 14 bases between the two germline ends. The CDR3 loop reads CASTPGARQETQYF. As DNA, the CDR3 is TGTGCCAGCACCCCCGGCGCTCGGCAAGAGACCCAGTACTTC.

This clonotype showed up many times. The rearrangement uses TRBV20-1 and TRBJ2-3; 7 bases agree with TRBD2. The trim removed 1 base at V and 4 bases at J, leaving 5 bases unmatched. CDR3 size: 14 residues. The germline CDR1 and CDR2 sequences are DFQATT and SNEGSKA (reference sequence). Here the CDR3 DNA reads TGCAGTGCTAGAGGGGCGGGAGAGGCAGATACGCAGTATTTT. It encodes CSARGAGEADTQYF.

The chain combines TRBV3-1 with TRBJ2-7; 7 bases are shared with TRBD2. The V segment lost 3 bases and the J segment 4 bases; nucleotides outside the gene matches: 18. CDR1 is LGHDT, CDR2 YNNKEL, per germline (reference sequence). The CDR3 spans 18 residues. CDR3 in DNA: TGTGCCAGCAGCCAGACAATTCTCCGGGAGGCTAGCGCGTACGAGCAGTACTTC. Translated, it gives CASSQTILREASAYEQYF.

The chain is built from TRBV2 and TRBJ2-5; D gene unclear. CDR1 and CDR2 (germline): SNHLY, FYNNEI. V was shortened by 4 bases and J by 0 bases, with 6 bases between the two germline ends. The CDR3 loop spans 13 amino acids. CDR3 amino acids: CASSGGYQETQYF. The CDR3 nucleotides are TGTGCCAGCAGTGGTGGTTACCAAGAGACCCAGTACTTC.

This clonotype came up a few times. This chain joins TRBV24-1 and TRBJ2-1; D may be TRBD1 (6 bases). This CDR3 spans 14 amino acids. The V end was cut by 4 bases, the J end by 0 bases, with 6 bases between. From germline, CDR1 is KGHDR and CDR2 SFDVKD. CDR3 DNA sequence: TGTGCCACCAGTGAGGACAGCTCCTACAATGAGCAGTTCTTC. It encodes CATSEDSSYNEQFF.

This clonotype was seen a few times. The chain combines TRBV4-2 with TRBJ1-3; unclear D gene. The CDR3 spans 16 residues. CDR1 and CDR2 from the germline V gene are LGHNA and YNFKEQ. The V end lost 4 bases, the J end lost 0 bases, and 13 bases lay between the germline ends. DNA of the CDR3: TGTGCCAGCAGCCCTCAGGCCGCCGACTCTGGAAACACCATATATTTT. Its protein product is CASSPQAADSGNTIYF.

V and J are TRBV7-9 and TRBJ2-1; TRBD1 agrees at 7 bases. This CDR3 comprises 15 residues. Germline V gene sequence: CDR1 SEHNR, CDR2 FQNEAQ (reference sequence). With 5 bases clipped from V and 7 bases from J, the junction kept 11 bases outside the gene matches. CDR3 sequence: CASSPRQGLGNEQFF. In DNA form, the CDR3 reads TGTGCCAGCAGCCCCCGACAGGGCTTGGGGAATGAGCAGTTCTTC.

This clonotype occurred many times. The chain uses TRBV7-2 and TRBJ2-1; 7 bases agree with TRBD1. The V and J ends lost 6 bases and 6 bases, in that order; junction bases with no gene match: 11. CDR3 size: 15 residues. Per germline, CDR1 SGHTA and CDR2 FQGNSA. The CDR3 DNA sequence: TGTGCCAGCAGGACTAACTTTGCAGGGGGCAATGAGCAGTTCTTC. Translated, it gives CASRTNFAGGNEQFF.

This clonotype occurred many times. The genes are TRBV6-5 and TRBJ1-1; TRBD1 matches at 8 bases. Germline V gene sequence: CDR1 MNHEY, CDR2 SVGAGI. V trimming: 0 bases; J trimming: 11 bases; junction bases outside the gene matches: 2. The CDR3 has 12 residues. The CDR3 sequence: CASSYSTGVAFF. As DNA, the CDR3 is TGTGCCAGCAGTTACTCGACAGGGGTGGCTTTCTTT.

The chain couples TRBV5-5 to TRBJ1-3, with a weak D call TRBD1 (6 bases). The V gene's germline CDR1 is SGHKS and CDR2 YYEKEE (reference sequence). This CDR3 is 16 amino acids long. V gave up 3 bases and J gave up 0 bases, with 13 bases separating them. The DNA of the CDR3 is TGTGCCAGCAGCTCCCGGACAGCCCACTCTGGAAACACCATATATTTT. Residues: CASSSRTAHSGNTIYF.

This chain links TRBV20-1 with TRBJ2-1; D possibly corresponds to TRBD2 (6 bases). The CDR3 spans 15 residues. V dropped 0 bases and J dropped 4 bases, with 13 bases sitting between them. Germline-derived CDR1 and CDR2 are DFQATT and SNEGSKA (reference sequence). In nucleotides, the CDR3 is TGCAGTGCTAGAGATCTGGAGGGAGGTTACAATGAGCAGTTCTTC. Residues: CSARDLEGGYNEQFF.

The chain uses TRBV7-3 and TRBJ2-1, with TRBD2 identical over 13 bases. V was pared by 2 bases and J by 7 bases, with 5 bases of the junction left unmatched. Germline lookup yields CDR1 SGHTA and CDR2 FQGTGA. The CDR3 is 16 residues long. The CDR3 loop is CASSLSRLAGGNEQFF. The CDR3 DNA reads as TGTGCCAGCAGCTTATCCCGACTAGCGGGAGGTAATGAGCAGTTCTTC.

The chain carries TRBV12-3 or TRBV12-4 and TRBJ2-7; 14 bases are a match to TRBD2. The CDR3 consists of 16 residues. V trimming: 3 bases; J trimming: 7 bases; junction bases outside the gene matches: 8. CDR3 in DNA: TGTGCCAGCAGTTTCCCGACTAGCGGGAGGGCCGAAGAGCAGTACTTC. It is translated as CASSFPTSGRAEEQYF.

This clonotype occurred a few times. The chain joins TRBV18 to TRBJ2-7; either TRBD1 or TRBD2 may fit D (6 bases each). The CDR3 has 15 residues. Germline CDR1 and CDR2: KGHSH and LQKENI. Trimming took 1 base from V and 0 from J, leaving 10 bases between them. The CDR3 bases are TGTGCCAGCTCACCACGGGGGGCTAGCTCCTACGAGCAGTACTTC. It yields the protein CASSPRGASSYEQYF.

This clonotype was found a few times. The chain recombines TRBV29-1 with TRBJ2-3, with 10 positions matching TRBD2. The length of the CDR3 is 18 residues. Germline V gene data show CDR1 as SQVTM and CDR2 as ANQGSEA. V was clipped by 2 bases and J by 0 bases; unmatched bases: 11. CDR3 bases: TGCAGCGTTGAAACCCTCGTTCGGACTAGCGGTAGCACAGATACGCAGTATTTT. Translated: CSVETLVRTSGSTDTQYF.

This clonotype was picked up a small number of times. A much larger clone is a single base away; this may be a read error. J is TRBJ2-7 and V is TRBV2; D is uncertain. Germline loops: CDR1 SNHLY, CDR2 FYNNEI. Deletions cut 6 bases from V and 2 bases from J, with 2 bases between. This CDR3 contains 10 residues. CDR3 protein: CASRAYEQYF. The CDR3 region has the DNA TGTGCCAGCAGGGCCTACGAGCAGTACTTC.